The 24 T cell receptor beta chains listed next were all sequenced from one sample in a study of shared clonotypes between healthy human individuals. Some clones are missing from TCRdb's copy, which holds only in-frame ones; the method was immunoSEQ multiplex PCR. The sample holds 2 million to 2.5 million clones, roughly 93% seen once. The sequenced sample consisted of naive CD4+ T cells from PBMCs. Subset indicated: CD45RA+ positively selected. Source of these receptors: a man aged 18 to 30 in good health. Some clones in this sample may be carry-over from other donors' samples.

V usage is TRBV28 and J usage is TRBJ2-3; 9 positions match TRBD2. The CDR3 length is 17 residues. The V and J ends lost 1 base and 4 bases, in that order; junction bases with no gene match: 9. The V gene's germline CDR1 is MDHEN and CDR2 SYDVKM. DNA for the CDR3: TGTGCCAGCAGTTTATACGTGACGGGACTAGCATCAGATACGCAGTATTTT. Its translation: CASSLYVTGLASDTQYF.

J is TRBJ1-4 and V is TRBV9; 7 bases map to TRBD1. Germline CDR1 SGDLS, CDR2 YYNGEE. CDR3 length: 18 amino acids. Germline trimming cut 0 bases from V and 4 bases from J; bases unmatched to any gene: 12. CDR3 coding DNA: TGTGCCAGCAGCGTAGCTGATTCCCCGGGACAGAGTAATGAAAAACTGTTTTTT. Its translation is CASSVADSPGQSNEKLFF.

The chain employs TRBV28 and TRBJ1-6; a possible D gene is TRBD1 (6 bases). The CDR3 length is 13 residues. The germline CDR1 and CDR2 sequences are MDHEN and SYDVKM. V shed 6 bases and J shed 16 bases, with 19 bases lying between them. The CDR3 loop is CASRGYRVLTLHF. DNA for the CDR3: TGTGCCAGCAGGGGATACAGGGTTCTAACACTCCACTTT.

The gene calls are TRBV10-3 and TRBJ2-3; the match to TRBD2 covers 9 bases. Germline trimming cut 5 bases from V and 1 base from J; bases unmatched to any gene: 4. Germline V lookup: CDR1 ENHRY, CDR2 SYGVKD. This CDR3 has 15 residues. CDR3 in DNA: TGTGCCATCAGTTCCCAGCGGGAGGGCACAGATACGCAGTATTTT. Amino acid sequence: CAISSQREGTDTQYF.

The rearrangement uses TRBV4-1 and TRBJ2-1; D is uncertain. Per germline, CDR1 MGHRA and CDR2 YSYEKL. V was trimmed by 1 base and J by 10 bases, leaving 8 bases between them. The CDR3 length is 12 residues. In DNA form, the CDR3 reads TGCGCCAGCAGCCAAGTTTTCGCGGAGCAGTTCTTC. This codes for CASSQVFAEQFF.

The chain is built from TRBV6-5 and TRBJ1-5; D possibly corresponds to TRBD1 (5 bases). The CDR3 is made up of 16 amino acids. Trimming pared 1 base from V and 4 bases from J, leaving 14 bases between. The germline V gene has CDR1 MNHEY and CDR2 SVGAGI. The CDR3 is CASSYYEGERNQPQHF. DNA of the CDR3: TGTGCCAGCAGTTACTATGAAGGGGAACGGAATCAGCCCCAGCATTTT.

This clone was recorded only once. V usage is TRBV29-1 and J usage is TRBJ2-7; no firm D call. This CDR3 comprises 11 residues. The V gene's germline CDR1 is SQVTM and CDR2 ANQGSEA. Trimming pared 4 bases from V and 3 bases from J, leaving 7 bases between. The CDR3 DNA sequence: TGCAGCGTTGTATCCGTCTACGAGCAGTACTTC. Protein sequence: CSVVSVYEQYF.

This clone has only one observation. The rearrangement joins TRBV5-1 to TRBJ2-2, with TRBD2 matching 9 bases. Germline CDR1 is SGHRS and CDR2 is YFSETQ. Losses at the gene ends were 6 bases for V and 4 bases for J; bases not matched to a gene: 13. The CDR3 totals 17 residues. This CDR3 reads CASTARALAGSTGELFF. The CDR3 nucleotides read TGCGCCAGCACCGCCCGGGCGCTAGCGGGGTCCACCGGGGAGCTGTTTTTT. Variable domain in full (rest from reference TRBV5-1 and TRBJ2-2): KAGVTQTPRYLIKTRGQQVTLSCSPISGHRSVSWYQQTPGQGLQFLFEYFSETQRNKGNFPGRFSGRQFSNSRSEMNVSTLELGDSALYLCASTARALAGSTGELFFGEGSRLTVL.

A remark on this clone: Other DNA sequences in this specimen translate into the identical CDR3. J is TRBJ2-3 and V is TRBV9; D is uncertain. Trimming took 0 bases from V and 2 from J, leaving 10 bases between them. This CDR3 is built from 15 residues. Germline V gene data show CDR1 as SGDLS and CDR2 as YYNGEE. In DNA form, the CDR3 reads TGTGCCAGCAGCGTAGCCCCCCTCCCCACAGATACGCAGTATTTT. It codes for CASSVAPLPTDTQYF.

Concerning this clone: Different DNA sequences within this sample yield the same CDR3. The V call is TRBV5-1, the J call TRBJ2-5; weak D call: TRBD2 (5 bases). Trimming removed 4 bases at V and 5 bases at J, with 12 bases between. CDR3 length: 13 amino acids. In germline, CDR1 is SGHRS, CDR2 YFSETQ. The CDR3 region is CASSLPGEETQYF. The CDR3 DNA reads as TGCGCCAGCAGCCTCCCTGGGGAGGAGACCCAGTACTTC.

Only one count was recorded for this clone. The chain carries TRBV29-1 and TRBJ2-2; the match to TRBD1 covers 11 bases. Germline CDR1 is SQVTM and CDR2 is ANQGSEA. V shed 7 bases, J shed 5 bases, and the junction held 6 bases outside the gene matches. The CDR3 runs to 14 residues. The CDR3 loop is CSAGQGAGTGELFF. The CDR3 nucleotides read TGCAGCGCAGGACAGGGGGCTGGGACCGGGGAGCTGTTTTTT.

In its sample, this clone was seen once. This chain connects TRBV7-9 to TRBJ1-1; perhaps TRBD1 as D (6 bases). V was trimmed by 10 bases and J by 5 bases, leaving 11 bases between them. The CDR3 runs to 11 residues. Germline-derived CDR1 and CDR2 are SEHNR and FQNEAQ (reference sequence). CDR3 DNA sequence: TGTGCCACCCCCAGGGGAACTGAAGCTTTCTTT. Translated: CATPRGTEAFF.

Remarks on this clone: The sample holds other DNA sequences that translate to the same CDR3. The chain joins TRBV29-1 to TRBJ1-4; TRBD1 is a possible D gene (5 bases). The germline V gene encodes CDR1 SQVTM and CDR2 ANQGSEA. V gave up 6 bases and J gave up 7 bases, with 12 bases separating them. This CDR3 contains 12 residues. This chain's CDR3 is CSVGRQGEKLFF. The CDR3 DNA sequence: TGCAGCGTGGGGCGGCAGGGTGAAAAACTGTTTTTT.

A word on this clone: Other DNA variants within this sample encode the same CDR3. Here the CDR3 reads CSVGLAGGPYEQYF. CDR3 in DNA: TGCAGCGTAGGACTAGCGGGAGGGCCATACGAGCAGTACTTC. V gene TRBV29-1 combines with J gene TRBJ2-7; 15 positions match TRBD2. Germline assignment: CDR1 SQVTM and CDR2 ANQGSEA. The junction had 4 bases not matched to a gene; V was cut back by 6 bases and J by 4 bases. The CDR3 spans 14 residues.

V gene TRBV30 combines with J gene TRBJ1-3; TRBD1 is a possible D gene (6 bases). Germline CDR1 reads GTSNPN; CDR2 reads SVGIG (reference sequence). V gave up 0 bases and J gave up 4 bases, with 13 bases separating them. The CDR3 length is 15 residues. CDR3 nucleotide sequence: TGTGCCTGGAGTGTGGGACAAGTGCTCGGAAACACCATATATTTT. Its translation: CAWSVGQVLGNTIYF.

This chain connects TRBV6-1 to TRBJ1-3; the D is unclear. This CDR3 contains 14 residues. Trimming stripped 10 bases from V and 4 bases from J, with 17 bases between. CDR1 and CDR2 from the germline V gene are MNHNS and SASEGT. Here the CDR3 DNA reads TGTGCCATCTCCTCCTTTAGCTCGGGAAACACCATATATTTT. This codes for CAISSFSSGNTIYF.

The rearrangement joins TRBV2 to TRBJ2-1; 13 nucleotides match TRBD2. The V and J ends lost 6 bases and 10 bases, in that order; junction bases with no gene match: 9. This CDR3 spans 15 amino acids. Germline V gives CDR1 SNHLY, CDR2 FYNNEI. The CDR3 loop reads CASRVGLAGVREQFF. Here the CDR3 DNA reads TGTGCCAGCAGAGTCGGACTAGCGGGAGTTAGAGAGCAGTTCTTC. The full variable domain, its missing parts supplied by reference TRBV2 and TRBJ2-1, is EPEVTQTPSHQVTQMGQEVILRCVPISNHLYFYWYRQILGQKVEFLVSFYNNEISEKSEIFDDQFSVERPDGSNFTLKIRSTKLEDSAMYFCASRVGLAGVREQFFGPGTRLTVL.

DNA for the CDR3: TGTGCCAGCAGCGACCAGGGACAGGGAAATTCACCCCTCCACTTT. Amino acid sequence: CASSDQGQGNSPLHF. The chain joins TRBV9 to TRBJ1-6; 9 nucleotides agree with TRBD1. The CDR3 has 15 amino acids. Trimming took 3 bases from V and 7 from J; bases not matched to a gene: 5. Germline CDR1 is SGDLS and CDR2 is YYNGEE.

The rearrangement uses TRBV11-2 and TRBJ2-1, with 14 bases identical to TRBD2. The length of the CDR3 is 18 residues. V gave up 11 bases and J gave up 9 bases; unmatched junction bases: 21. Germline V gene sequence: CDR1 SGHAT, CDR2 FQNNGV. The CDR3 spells CAPFPGLAGVRPCGEQFF. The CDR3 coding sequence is TGTGCCCCATTTCCGGGACTAGCGGGAGTCCGCCCCTGTGGTGAGCAGTTCTTC. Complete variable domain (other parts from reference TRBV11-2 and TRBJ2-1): EAGVAQSPRYKIIEKRQSVAFWCNPISGHATLYWYQQILGQGPKLLIQFQNNGVVDDSQLPKDRFSAERLKGVDSTLKIQPAKLEDSAVYLCAPFPGLAGVRPCGEQFFGPGTRLTVL.

This chain's CDR3 is CASSAGTVNSGANVLTF. CDR3 bases: TGTGCCAGCAGCGCCGGGACTGTAAACTCTGGGGCCAACGTCCTGACTTTC. This sequence joins TRBV9 and TRBJ2-6; maybe TRBD2 (6 bases). The CDR3 has 17 residues. CDR1 is SGDLS, CDR2 YYNGEE, per germline. Trimming removed 3 bases at V and 0 bases at J, with 13 bases between.

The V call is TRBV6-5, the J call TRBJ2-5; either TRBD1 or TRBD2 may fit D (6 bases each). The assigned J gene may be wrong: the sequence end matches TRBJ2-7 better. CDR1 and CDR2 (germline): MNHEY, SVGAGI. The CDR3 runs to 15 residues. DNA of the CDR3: TGTGCCAGCAGTTACTCGAGGAGGGGGTGGTACGAGCAGTACTTC. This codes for CASSYSRRGWYEQYF.

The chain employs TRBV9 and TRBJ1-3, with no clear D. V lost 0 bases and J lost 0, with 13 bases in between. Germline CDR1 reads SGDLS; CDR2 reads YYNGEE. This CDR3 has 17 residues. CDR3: CASSVAESLSSGNTIYF. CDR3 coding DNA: TGTGCCAGCAGCGTAGCCGAATCATTATCCTCTGGAAACACCATATATTTT.

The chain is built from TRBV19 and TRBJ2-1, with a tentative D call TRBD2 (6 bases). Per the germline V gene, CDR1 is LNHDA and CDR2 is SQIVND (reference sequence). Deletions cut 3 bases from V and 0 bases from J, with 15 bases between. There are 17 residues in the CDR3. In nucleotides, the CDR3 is TGTGCCAGTAGTATGCGGGTACGGGGGTCCTCCTACAATGAGCAGTTCTTC. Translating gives CASSMRVRGSSYNEQFF.

In nucleotides, the CDR3 is TGTGCCAGCAGTTTACTTCGGCTAGCGGGAGGGTTCACAGATACGCAGTATTTT. This gives the protein CASSLLRLAGGFTDTQYF. V usage is TRBV27 and J usage is TRBJ2-3; 12 nucleotides align to TRBD2. This CDR3 comprises 18 residues. CDR1 and CDR2 from the germline V gene are MNHEY and SMNVEV (reference sequence). The V segment lost 2 bases and the J segment 2 bases; nucleotides outside the gene matches: 8.